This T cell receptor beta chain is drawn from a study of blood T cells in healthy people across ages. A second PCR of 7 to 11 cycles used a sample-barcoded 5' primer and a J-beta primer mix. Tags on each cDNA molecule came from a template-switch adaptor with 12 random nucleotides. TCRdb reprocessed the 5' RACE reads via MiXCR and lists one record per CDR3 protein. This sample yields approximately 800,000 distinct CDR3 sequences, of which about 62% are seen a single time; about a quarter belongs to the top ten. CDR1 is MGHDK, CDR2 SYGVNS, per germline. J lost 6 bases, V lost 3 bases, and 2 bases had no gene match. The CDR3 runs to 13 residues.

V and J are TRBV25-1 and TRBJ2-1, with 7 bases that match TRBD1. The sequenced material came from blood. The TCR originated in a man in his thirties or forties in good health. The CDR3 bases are TGTGCCAGCAGTGAGGACAGGCCCAATGAGCAGTTCTTC. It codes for CASSEDRPNEQFF.